The source of this TCR beta chain is a study of blood T cell repertoires in COVID-19. About the study: Both acute and convalescent COVID-19 samples were obtained from the United States, Italy and Spain. The analysed material was cDNA or gDNA that came from T cells, B-cell-depleted T cells, or PBMCs.

Per the study methods: From reference gene primer amplification, estimates of nucleated cell counts were derived. Produced via immunoSEQ multiplex PCR; TCRdb's table is partial and in-frame only. V and J calls and clone size come straight from that table; D and trimming were deduced from the DNA. Counted here are about 100,000 clones, about 85% occurring once; the ten biggest clones make up 13%. The length of the CDR3 is 13 residues. Germline CDR1 reads MNHNY; CDR2 reads SVGAGI (reference sequence). Between the trimmed V and J ends, which lost 8 bases and 6 bases, there was a span of 17 bases. This chain connects TRBV6-6 to TRBJ2-7; possibly TRBD2 for D (5 bases). Sequencing used peripheral blood. This TCR was sampled from a man aged 45-65 years with active or convalescent COVID-19. This CDR3 reads CASGREGRREQYF. The CDR3 DNA sequence: TGTGCCAGCGGACGGGAAGGCCGGCGCGAGCAGTACTTC.